Listed here are 9 T cell receptor beta chains from one sample, sequenced in a study of blood T cell repertoires in COVID-19. Sequencing used immunoSEQ multiplex PCR; TCRdb keeps in-frame clones, though not all of them. Of approximately 200,000 clones in the sample, just under 90% were seen once. Material for sequencing was PBMCs or T cells enriched from blood (not recorded which). The receptors originated from a man aged 25-40 years who had recovered from COVID-19.

V is TRBV27 and J is TRBJ1-2; TRBD1 matches at 8 bases. Germline V gene lookup returns CDR1 MNHEY and CDR2 SMNVEV (reference sequence). The junction had 10 bases not matched to a gene; V was cut back by 6 bases and J by 4 bases. The CDR3 loop spans 15 amino acids. The DNA for the CDR3 is TGTGCCAGCAGCAGCGCCGGGCAGGGGGCCTATGGCTACACCTTC. This sequence encodes CASSSAGQGAYGYTF.

The chain joins TRBV13 to TRBJ2-1, with 8 bases identical to TRBD2. Germline CDR1 and CDR2: PRHDT and FYEKMQ (reference sequence). CDR3 length equals 15 residues. The ends lost 5 bases at V and 10 bases at J; junction bases unmatched: 13. CDR3 amino acids: CASSPGTSKFGEQFF. The CDR3 nucleotides read TGTGCCAGCAGCCCCGGGACTAGTAAGTTCGGGGAGCAGTTCTTC.

The chain carries TRBV19 and TRBJ1-3, with D hard to call. Trimming stripped 5 bases from V and 2 bases from J, with 10 bases between. CDR1 LNHDA and CDR2 SQIVND come from the germline V gene (reference sequence). This CDR3 is built from 14 residues. The CDR3 protein is CASSASSAGNTIYF. The CDR3 DNA is TGTGCCAGTAGTGCCAGTTCAGCTGGAAACACCATATATTTT.

This clone was observed once. The chain carries TRBV11-3 and TRBJ2-3; D is unclear. Trimming pared 5 bases from V and 2 bases from J, leaving 8 bases between. Germline V gene sequence: CDR1 SGHNT, CDR2 YENEEA. The CDR3 has 13 residues. The CDR3 region is CASSPTYTDTQYF. The CDR3 DNA follows: TGTGCCAGCAGCCCGACTTACACAGATACGCAGTATTTT.

In its sample, this clone was seen a few times. This chain links TRBV4-3 with TRBJ1-1; 7 nucleotides align to TRBD1. Germline CDR1 LGHNA, CDR2 YSLEER. The CDR3 is 15 residues long. The ends lost 0 bases at V and 4 bases at J; junction bases unmatched: 5. The CDR3 DNA reads TGCGCCAGCAGCCAAGAAGGGGGCTGGGGCACTGAAGCTTTCTTT. It yields the protein CASSQEGGWGTEAFF.

The chain combines TRBV9 with TRBJ1-2, with a possible D match to TRBD1 (6 bases). The CDR3 covers 15 residues. The germline V gene encodes CDR1 SGDLS and CDR2 YYNGEE. V was shortened by 4 bases and J by 4 bases, with 17 bases between the two germline ends. The CDR3 bases are TGTGCCAGCAGCCGTGACAGGTCGGCCCTCTATGGCTACACCTTC. Protein sequence: CASSRDRSALYGYTF.

The CDR3 DNA follows: TGTGCCAGCAGCAGAACCCCGGAGGCGCAAGAGCAGTACTTC. Protein product: CASSRTPEAQEQYF. The chain uses TRBV11-1 and TRBJ2-7; perhaps TRBD2 as D (5 bases). The germline V gene has CDR1 SGHAT and CDR2 FQDESV (reference sequence). The V end was cut by 5 bases, the J end by 7 bases, with 18 bases between. CDR3 size: 14 residues.

This rearrangement joins TRBV6-5 to TRBJ1-1, with D unresolved. This CDR3 has 13 amino acids. Germline values: CDR1 MNHEY, CDR2 SVGAGI. V lost 1 base to trimming and J lost 1 base, with 4 bases between them. CDR3 DNA sequence: TGTGCCAGCAGTTACTATAAGAACACTGAAGCTTTCTTT. Amino acids: CASSYYKNTEAFF.

This chain uses TRBV9 with TRBJ1-1; maybe TRBD1 (5 bases). Germline V lookup: CDR1 SGDLS, CDR2 YYNGEE. This CDR3 is 14 amino acids long. The V end lost 0 bases, the J end lost 5 bases, and 11 bases lay between the germline ends. The CDR3 DNA reads as TGTGCCAGCAGCGTAGGTTCAGGGATGACTGAAGCTTTCTTT. Translated: CASSVGSGMTEAFF.